This record concerns one T cell receptor beta chain sequence. Its antigen remains unknown. The sample is drawn from a study of T cell responses to AZD1222 COVID-19 vaccine. Overall study findings and caveats: Repertoires were sampled only after the peak T cell response. Clonal diversity was possibly underestimated, and white British individuals and females predominated among donors. Variant regions that are unmutated are reportedly the target of nearly half of spike-specific TCRs. Vaccine-associated CD4 TCRs ranged over spike, dominating at 160-218 and 743-854.

Profiled with immunoSEQ multiplex PCR; TCRdb holds only in-frame clones, not every one. The sample has 75,000 to 80,000 clones, over 65% seen once; the top ten hold 25% to 30%. V trimming: 5 bases; J trimming: 7 bases; junction bases outside the gene matches: 8. Germline CDR1 and CDR2: SGHVS and FQNEAQ. The CDR3 extends over 14 amino acids. This sample comprised peripheral blood, obtained 28 days after the second dose of the MenACWY control vaccine. The sequence derives from an adult who received the MenACWY meningococcal vaccine as a control. The V gene is TRBV7-8, the J gene TRBJ1-5; 7 nucleotides match TRBD1. The CDR3 nucleotides are TGTGCCAGCAGCACCGGACAGGTAGAACAGCCCCAGCATTTT. This sequence encodes CASSTGQVEQPQHF.